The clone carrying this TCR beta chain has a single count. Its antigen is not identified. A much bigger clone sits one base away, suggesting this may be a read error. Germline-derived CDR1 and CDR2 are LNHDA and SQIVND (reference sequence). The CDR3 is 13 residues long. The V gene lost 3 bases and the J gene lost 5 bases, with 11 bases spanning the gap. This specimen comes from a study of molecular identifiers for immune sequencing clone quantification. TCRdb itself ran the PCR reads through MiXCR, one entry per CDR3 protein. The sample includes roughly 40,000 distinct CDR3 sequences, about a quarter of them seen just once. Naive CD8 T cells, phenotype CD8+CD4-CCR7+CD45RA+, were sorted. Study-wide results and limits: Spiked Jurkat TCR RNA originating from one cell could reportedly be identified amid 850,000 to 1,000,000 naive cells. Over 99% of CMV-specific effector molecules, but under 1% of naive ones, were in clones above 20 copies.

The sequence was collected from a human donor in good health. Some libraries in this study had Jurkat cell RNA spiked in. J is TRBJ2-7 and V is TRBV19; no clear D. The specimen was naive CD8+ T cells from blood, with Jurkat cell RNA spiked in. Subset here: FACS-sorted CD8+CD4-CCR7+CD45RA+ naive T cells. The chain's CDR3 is CASSMGYMDEQYF. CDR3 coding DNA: TGTGCCAGTAGTATGGGATACATGGACGAGCAGTACTTC.